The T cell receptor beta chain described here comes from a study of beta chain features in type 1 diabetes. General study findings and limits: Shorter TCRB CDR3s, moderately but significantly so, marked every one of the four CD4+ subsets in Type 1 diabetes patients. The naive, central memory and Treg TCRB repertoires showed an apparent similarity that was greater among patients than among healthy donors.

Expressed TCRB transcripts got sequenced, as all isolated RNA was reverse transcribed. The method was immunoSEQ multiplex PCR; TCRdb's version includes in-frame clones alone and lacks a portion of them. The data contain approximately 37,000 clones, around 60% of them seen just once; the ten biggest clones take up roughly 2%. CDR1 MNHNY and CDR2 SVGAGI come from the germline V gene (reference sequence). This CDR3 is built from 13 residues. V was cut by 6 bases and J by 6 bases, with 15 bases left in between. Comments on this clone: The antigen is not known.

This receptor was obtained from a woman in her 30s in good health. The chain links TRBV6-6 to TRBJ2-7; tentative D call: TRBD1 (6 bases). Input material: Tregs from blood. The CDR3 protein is CASSHSQGREQYF. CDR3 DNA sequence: TGTGCCAGCAGCCACTCCCAGGGGCGCGAGCAGTACTTC.